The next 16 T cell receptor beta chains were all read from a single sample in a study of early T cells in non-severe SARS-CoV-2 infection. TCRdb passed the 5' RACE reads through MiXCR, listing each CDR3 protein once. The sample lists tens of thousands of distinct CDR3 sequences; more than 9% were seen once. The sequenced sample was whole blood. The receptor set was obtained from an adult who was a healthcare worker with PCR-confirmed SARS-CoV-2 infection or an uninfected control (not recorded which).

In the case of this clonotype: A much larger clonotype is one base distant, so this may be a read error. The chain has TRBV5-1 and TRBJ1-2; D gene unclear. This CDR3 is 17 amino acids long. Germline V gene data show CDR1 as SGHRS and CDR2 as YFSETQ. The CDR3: CASGLASSVDLNYGYTF. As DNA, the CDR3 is TGCGCCAGCGGCTTGGCTTCATCGGTAGATCTTAACTATGGCTACACCTTC.

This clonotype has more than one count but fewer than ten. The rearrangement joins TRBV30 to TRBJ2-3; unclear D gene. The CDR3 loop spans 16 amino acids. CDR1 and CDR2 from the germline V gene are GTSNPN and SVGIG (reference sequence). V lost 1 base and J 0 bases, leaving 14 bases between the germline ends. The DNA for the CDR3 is TGTGCCTGGAGTGGAGCAGAGGCTTCTAGCACAGATACGCAGTATTTT. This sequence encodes CAWSGAEASSTDTQYF.

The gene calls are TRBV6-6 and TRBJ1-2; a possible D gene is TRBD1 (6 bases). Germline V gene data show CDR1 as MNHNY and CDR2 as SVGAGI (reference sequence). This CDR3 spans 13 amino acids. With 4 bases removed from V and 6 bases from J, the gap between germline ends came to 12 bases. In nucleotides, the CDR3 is TGTGCCAGCAGTTCCGGGGGCCGAAATGGCTACACCTTC. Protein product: CASSSGGRNGYTF.

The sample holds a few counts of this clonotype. The CDR3 sequence is CASSLLGREQFF. CDR3 nucleotides: TGTGCCAGCAGCTTGTTGGGGAGGGAGCAGTTCTTC. The V and J genes are TRBV11-2 and TRBJ2-1; TRBD2 is a possible D gene (6 bases). The CDR3 sequence is 12 residues long. Germline lookup yields CDR1 SGHAT and CDR2 FQNNGV. Trimming pared 3 bases from V and 10 bases from J, leaving 10 bases between.

CDR3 nucleotide sequence: TGCAGTGCTAGGTTACCCCGGGCCCTTAAGTACGAGCAGTACTTC. This encodes CSARLPRALKYEQYF. The chain employs TRBV20-1 and TRBJ2-7; D gene unclear. This CDR3 region has 15 residues. Germline V gives CDR1 DFQATT, CDR2 SNEGSKA (reference sequence). The V end lost 3 bases, the J end lost 4 bases, and 19 bases lay between the germline ends.

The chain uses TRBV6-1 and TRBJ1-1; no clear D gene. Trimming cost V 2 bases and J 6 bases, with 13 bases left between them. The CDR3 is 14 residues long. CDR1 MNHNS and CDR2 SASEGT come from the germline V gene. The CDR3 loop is CASSESGPASEAFF. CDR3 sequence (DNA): TGTGCCAGCAGTGAAAGCGGGCCAGCCTCTGAAGCTTTCTTT.

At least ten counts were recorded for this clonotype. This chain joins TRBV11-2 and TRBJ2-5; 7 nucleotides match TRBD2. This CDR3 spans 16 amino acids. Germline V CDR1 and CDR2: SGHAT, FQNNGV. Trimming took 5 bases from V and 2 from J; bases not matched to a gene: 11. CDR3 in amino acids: CASSLRLLAEQETQYF. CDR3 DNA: TGTGCCAGCAGCCTTCGGCTGCTAGCGGAGCAAGAGACCCAGTACTTC.

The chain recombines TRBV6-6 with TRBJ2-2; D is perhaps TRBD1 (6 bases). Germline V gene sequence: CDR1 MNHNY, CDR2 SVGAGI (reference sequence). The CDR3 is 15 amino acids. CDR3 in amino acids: CAGGQMERDTGELFF. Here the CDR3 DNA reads TGTGCGGGCGGACAGATGGAACGGGACACCGGGGAGCTGTTTTTT.

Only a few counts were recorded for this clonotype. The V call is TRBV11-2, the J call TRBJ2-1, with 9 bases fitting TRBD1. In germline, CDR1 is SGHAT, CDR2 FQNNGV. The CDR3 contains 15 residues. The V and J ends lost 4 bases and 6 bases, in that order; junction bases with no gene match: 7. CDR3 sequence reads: CASSSTGGVGNEQFF. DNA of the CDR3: TGTGCCAGCAGCTCTACAGGGGGCGTCGGCAATGAGCAGTTCTTC.

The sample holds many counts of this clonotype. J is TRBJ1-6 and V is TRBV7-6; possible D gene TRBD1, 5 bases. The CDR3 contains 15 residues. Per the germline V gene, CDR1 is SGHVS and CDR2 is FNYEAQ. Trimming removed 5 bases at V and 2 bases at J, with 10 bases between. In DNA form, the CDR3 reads TGTGCCAGCAGCGCGGAGACAGCCTATAATTCACCCCTCCACTTT. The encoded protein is CASSAETAYNSPLHF.

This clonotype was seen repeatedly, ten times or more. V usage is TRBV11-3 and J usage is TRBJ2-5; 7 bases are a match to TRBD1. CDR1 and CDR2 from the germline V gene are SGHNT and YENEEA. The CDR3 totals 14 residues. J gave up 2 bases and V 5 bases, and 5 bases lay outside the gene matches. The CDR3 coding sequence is TGTGCCAGCAGCAAAGGGGACAGACAAGAGACCCAGTACTTC. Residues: CASSKGDRQETQYF. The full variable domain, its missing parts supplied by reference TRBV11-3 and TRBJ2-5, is EAGVVQSPRYKIIEKKQPVAFWCNPISGHNTLYWYLQNLGQGPELLIRYENEEAVDDSQLPKDRFSAERLKGVDSTLKIQPAELGDSAVYLCASSKGDRQETQYFGPGTRLLVL.

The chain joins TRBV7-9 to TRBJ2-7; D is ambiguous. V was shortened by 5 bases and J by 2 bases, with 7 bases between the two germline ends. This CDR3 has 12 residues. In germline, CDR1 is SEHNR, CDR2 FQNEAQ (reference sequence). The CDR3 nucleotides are TGTGCCAGCAGCCTTTCGACCTACGAGCAGTACTTC. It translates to CASSLSTYEQYF.

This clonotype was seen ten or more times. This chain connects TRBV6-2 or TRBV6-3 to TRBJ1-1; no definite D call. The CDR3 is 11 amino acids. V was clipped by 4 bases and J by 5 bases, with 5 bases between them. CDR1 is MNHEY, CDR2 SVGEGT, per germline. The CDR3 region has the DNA TGTGCCAGCAGTTCTCGGACTGAAGCTTTCTTT. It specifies CASSSRTEAFF.

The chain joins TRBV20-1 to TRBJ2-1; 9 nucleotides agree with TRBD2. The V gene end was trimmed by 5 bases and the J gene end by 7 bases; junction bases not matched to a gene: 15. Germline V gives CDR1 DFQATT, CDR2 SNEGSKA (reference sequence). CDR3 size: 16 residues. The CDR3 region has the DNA TGCAGTGCTCAGAGTATACAAGCGGGGGGATTTAATGAGCAGTTCTTC. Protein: CSAQSIQAGGFNEQFF.

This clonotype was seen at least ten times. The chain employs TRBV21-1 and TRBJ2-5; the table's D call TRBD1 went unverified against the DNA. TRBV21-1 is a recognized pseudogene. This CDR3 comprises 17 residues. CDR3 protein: CASSVRTGPNKNETQYF. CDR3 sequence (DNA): TGTGCCAGCAGCGTTAGGACAGGGCCAAACAAGAACGAGACCCAGTACTTC.

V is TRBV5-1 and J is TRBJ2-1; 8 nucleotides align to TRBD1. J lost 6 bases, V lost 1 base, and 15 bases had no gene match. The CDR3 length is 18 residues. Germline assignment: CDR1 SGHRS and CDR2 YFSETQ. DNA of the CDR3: TGCGCCAGCAGCTTGATACCCCTAGGAACAGGGGGGTCCAATGAGCAGTTCTTC. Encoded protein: CASSLIPLGTGGSNEQFF. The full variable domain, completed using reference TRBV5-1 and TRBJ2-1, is KAGVTQTPRYLIKTRGQQVTLSCSPISGHRSVSWYQQTPGQGLQFLFEYFSETQRNKGNFPGRFSGRQFSNSRSEMNVSTLELGDSALYLCASSLIPLGTGGSNEQFFGPGTRLTVL.